This TCR beta chain was obtained from a study of T cell changes during pregnancy in multiple sclerosis. Losses at the gene ends were 8 bases for V and 4 bases for J; bases not matched to a gene: 4. The germline V gene encodes CDR1 SNHLY and CDR2 FYNNEI. The CDR3 is made up of 14 amino acids. Generated by immunoSEQ multiplex PCR, the TCRdb table keeps only in-frame clones and is missing some. The sample carries 65,000 to 85,000 clones, around nine tenths recorded once. The TCR was taken from a female donor with multiple sclerosis, enrolled in a pregnancy study. Specimen: CD4+ T cells from peripheral blood mononuclear cells, collected before pregnancy. The chain couples TRBV2 to TRBJ2-7, with 14 bases matching TRBD2. In nucleotides, the CDR3 is TGTGCCAGCGGGGGGACTAGCGGGAGTTACGAGCAGTACTTC. Translating it yields CASGGTSGSYEQYF.